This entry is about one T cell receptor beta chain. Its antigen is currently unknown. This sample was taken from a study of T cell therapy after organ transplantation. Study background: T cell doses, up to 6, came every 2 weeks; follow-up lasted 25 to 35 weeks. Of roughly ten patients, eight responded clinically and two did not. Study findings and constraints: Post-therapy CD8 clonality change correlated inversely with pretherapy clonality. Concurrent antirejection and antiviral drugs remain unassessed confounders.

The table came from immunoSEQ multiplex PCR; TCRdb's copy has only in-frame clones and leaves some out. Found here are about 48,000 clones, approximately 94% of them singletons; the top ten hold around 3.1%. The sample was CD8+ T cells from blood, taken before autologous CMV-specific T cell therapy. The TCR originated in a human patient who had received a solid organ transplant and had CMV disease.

The CDR3 region is CASSQNPGQDRNEQFF. The CDR3, as DNA: TGCGCCAGCAGCCAAAACCCAGGACAGGACCGTAATGAGCAGTTCTTC. This chain connects TRBV4-1 to TRBJ2-1, with 7 nucleotides matching TRBD1. In germline, CDR1 is MGHRA, CDR2 YSYEKL. V was clipped by 2 bases and J by 7 bases; unmatched bases: 11. The CDR3 runs to 16 residues.